This TCR beta chain was retrieved from a study of T cells after yellow fever vaccination. TCRdb analysed the 5' RACE reads with MiXCR anew, one entry per CDR3 protein. The sample shows approximately 610,000 distinct CDR3 sequences, roughly 17% of them seen only once. Trimming removed 7 bases from V and 7 bases from J, with 11 bases in between. The CDR3 runs 13 residues. This TCR derives from a young man who received the YFV17D yellow fever vaccine. This sequence joins TRBV12-3 or TRBV12-4 and TRBJ2-6; D is ambiguous. This specimen consisted of PBMCs, obtained less than 6 days after the first yellow fever vaccination. The CDR3 DNA follows: TGTGCCAGCACCTTAGACGGCGCCAACGTCCTGACTTTC. Protein sequence: CASTLDGANVLTF.